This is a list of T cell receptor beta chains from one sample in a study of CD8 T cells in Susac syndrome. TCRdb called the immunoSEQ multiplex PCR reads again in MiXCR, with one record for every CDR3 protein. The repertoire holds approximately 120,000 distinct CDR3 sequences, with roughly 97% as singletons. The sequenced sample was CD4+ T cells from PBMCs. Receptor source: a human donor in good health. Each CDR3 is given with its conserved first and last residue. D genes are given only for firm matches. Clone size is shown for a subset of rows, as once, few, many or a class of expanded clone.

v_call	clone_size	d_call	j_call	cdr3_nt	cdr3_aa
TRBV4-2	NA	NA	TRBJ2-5	TGTGCCAGCAGCCAAACCAGGGGAGAGACCCAGTACTTC	CASSQTRGETQYF
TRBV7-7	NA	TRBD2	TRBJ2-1	TGTGCTAGCAGCCCCGGGACTAACACAGCCGAGCAGTTCTTC	CASSPGTNTAEQFF
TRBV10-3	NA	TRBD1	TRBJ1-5	TGTGCCATCGGGGACAGCCTTTATAGCAATCAGCCCCAGCATTTT	CAIGDSLYSNQPQHF
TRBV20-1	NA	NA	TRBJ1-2	TGCAGTGCTAGACCCGGGGGGGCCTACGACACCTTC	CSARPGGAYDTF
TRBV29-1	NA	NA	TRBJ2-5	TGCAGCGTGGCCGGTGGCGGGAATTTTTGGGAGACCCAGTACTTC	CSVAGGGNFWETQYF
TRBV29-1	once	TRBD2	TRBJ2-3	TGCAGCACCCGGACTAGCGGGAGCCTCTGGGATACGCAGTATTTT	CSTRTSGSLWDTQYF
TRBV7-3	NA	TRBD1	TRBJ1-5	TGTGCCAGCAAGAGAGGGGGCGCGGTACAGCCCCAGCATTTT	CASKRGGAVQPQHF
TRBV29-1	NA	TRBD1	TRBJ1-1	TGCAGCGTGGCTAAACAGGGGGCTTACACTGAAGCTTTCTTT	CSVAKQGAYTEAFF
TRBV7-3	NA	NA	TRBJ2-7	TGTGCCAGCAGTTCCCTTCGGGGGGCGAAAGAGCAGTACTTC	CASSSLRGAKEQYF
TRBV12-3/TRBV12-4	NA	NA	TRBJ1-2	TGTGCCAGCAGTTTAAGGCAGAGCAACTATGGCTACACCTTC	CASSLRQSNYGYTF
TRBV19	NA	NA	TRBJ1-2	TGTGCCAGTAGTATGTCTAGAGGGTATGGCTACACCTTC	CASSMSRGYGYTF
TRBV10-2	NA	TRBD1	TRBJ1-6	TGCGCCAGCAGTTACTACAGAGGGACAGGAAGTAATTCACCCCTCCACTTT	CASSYYRGTGSNSPLHF
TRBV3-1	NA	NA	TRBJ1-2	TGTGCCAGCAGCCGAGACGGGAGGGACGGCTACACCTTC	CASSRDGRDGYTF
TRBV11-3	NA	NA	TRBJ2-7	TGTGCCAGCAGCTTAGATCTGTGGCAGACCTACGAGCAGTACTTC	CASSLDLWQTYEQYF
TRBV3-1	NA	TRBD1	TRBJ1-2	TGTGCCAGCAGCCAATTGGCAGGGGGCGGCTATGGCTACACCTTC	CASSQLAGGGYGYTF
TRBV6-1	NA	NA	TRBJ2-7	TGTGCCAGCAGTTCCACCGCGGTGGGGCTCGAGCAGTACTTC	CASSSTAVGLEQYF
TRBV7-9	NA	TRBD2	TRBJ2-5	TGTGCCAGCAGCCTGGGACTATTCCAAGAGACCCAGTACTTC	CASSLGLFQETQYF
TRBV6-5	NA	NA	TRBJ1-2	TGTGCCAGCAGTTCCCCTAACTATGGCTACACCTTC	CASSSPNYGYTF
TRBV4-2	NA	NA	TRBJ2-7	TGTGCCAGCAGCCAAGAACTAATTATCGCCCCCTACGAGCAGTACTTC	CASSQELIIAPYEQYF
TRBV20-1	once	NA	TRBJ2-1	TGCAGTGCTAGAGATCAGGTGGGAGCGGGGCAGTTCTTC	CSARDQVGAGQFF
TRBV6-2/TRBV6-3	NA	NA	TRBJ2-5	TGTGCCAGCAGTTATGCTGGACAAGAGACCCAGTACTTC	CASSYAGQETQYF
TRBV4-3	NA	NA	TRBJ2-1	TGCGCCAGCAGCCAAGATTGGGCCGCGACAGGCTTCAATGAGCAGTTCTTC	CASSQDWAATGFNEQFF
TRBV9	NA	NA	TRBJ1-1	TGTGCCAGCAGCGGAGCCAGGGGGAACACTGAAGCTTTCTTT	CASSGARGNTEAFF
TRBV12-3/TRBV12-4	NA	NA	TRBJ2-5	TGTGCCAGCAGTTTTGACAGGTCTCCAGGAGGGACCCAGTACTTC	CASSFDRSPGGTQYF
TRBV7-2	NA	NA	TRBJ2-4	TGTGCCAGCAGCTTTCCCCCCTACCGCGGCAAAAACATTCAGTACTTC	CASSFPPYRGKNIQYF
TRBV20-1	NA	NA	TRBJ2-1	TGCAGTGCTATGCGACATGAGCAGTTCTTC	CSAMRHEQFF
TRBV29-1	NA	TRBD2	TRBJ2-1	TGCAGCGTTGAAAGGCTAGCGGGGGGGCTTAATGAGCAGTTCTTC	CSVERLAGGLNEQFF
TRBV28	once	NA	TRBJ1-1	TGTGCCAGCAGATCAGGGGCAAGGACTGAAGCTTTCTTT	CASRSGARTEAFF
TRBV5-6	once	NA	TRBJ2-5	TGTGCCAGCAGCTCGTTACTTTCCCGGGTTACACAAGAGACCCAGTACTTC	CASSSLLSRVTQETQYF
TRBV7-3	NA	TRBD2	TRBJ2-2	TGTGCCAGCAGCTTCCGACTAGCGGGGGTCGCCGGGGAGCTGTTTTTT	CASSFRLAGVAGELFF
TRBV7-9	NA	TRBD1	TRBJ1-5	TGTGCCAGCAGCTACGGGACAGCCGAGAGCAATCAGCCCCAGCATTTT	CASSYGTAESNQPQHF
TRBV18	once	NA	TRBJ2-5	TGTGCCAGCTCACCAGCTGGAAGGCAGGAGACCCAGTACTTC	CASSPAGRQETQYF
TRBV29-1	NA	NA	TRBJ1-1	TGCAGCGTCGGGGGGGTTGTGGGCACTGAAGCTTTCTTT	CSVGGVVGTEAFF
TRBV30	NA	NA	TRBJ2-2	TGTGCCTGGAGTAAAGGGGGGCTCGTCGGGGAGCTGTTTTTT	CAWSKGGLVGELFF
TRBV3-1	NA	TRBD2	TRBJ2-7	TGTGCCAGCAGCCAAGAGACTAGCGAGGGGTACGAGCAGTACTTC	CASSQETSEGYEQYF
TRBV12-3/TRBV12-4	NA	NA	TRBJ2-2	TGTGCCAGCAGTCCTTTTAGGAGGGGCGGAACCGGGGAGCTGTTTTTT	CASSPFRRGGTGELFF
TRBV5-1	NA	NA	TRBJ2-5	TGCGCCAGCAGCTTGTCCCTAAAAGAGACCCAGTACTTC	CASSLSLKETQYF
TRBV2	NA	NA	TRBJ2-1	TGTGCCAGCAGTGAAGGGGGGGCTATGGGTAATGAGCAGTTCTTC	CASSEGGAMGNEQFF
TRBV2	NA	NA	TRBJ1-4	TGTGCCAGCAGGCCGGGTAATGAAAAACTGTTTTTT	CASRPGNEKLFF
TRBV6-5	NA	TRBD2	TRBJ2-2	TGTGCCAGCAGTTACCTCCTAGCGGGAGCGGGTACCGGGGAGCTGTTTTTT	CASSYLLAGAGTGELFF